This TCR beta chain was identified during a study of T cell repertoires in aging, cancer and after chemotherapy. Points from the study as a whole: Across the chemotherapy interval, each cancer cohort showed higher median generation probability, suggesting thymic rebound.

TCR beta rearrangements were amplified from peripheral blood genomic DNA. Note on this clonotype: The antigen is undetermined.

Germline V lookup: CDR1 SGHNT, CDR2 YYREEE (reference sequence). The ends lost 0 bases at V and 5 bases at J; junction bases unmatched: 2. The length of the CDR3 is 14 residues. TRB rearrangements spanning V, D and J were amplified using mixed TRB-A/B primers. MiXCR was run by TCRdb on the multiplex PCR reads, yielding one entry per CDR3 protein. This table holds approximately 20,000 distinct CDR3 sequences, 30% to 45% found once. V usage is TRBV5-4 and J usage is TRBJ2-3; 8 bases fit TRBD2. Specimen: blood. The clonotype comes from a human donor with a solid tumor. CDR3 residues: CASSLGLARDTQYF. Here the CDR3 DNA reads TGTGCCAGCAGCTTGGGACTAGCGAGAGATACGCAGTATTTT.